The 5 T cell receptor beta chains given below trace back to one sample, sequenced in a study of shared clonotypes between healthy human individuals. The protocol was immunoSEQ multiplex PCR, while the TCRdb copy is restricted to in-frame clones and leaves out a portion. This sample carries roughly 700,000 clones, approximately 79% of them seen once, and the ten largest clones take 1.7%. Sequencing input: memory CD4+ T cells sorted from blood. As to subset: CD45RA-negative fraction. All receptors come from a woman in her 30s in good health.

This chain links TRBV9 with TRBJ2-2; D may correspond to TRBD1 or TRBD2 (6 bases each). Germline V gene sequence: CDR1 SGDLS, CDR2 YYNGEE. V shed 0 bases and J shed 2 bases, with 17 bases lying between them. The CDR3 loop spans 18 amino acids. The CDR3 region has the DNA TGTGCCAGCAGCGTAGGATGGGGGGCTAGCGACAACACCGGGGAGCTGTTTTTT. As protein: CASSVGWGASDNTGELFF.

The chain recombines TRBV7-2 with TRBJ1-2; no definite D call. V was clipped by 2 bases and J by 6 bases, with 10 bases between them. The CDR3 has 13 amino acids. Germline V gene data show CDR1 as SGHTA and CDR2 as FQGNSA. The CDR3 bases are TGTGCCAGCAGCTTAAACAGCCGAGATGGCTACACCTTC. Translating gives CASSLNSRDGYTF. Full variable domain (remainder filled in from reference TRBV7-2 and TRBJ1-2): GAGVSQSPSNKVTEKGKDVELRCDPISGHTALYWYRQSLGQGLEFLIYFQGNSAPDKSGLPSDRFSAERTGGSVSTLTIQRTQQEDSAVYLCASSLNSRDGYTFGSGTRLTVV.

The chain is built from TRBV4-2 and TRBJ2-1, with D possibly being TRBD2 (6 bases). The CDR3 is made up of 15 amino acids. Trimming pared 0 bases from V and 8 bases from J, leaving 14 bases between. Germline assignment: CDR1 LGHNA and CDR2 YNFKEQ. The DNA for the CDR3 is TGTGCCAGCAGCCAAGATCAGCCTAGCGATTATGAGCAGTTCTTC. This translates into CASSQDQPSDYEQFF.

Of note for this clone: It may be a read error: a sequence one base away is much more abundant. At the DNA level, this CDR3 is encoded by other sequences in the same sample as well. This chain links TRBV5-1 with TRBJ2-1; 8 bases map to TRBD2. The CDR3 extends over 15 amino acids. Germline V lookup: CDR1 SGHRS, CDR2 YFSETQ. The CDR3 DNA follows: TGCGCCAGCAGCTTGAGCAGCGGGAGCTACAATGAACAGTTCTTC. Translating it yields CASSLSSGSYNEQFF.

On this clone: This specimen includes other DNA sequences encoding the same CDR3. V gene TRBV5-1 combines with J gene TRBJ2-7; D perhaps matches TRBD2 (5 bases). Germline V gene lookup returns CDR1 SGHRS and CDR2 YFSETQ. Trimming stripped 0 bases from V and 0 bases from J, with 7 bases between. This CDR3 has 14 residues. CDR3 sequence reads: CASSLGTSSYEQYF. CDR3 DNA sequence: TGCGCCAGCAGCTTGGGGACTTCCTCCTACGAGCAGTACTTC. Based on the CDR3 plus reference TRBV5-1 and TRBJ2-7, the full variable domain is KAGVTQTPRYLIKTRGQQVTLSCSPISGHRSVSWYQQTPGQGLQFLFEYFSETQRNKGNFPGRFSGRQFSNSRSEMNVSTLELGDSALYLCASSLGTSSYEQYFGPGTRLTVT.